Listed below are T cell receptor beta chains from one sample, sequenced in a study of blood T cell repertoires in COVID-19. Assay used: immunoSEQ multiplex PCR; TCRdb lists only in-frame clones, some missing. The sample has about 360,000 clones, more than 85% seen once. The sequencing input was peripheral blood. The receptors shown here come from a human donor in a cohort sampled during active COVID-19. The CDR3 runs from the conserved cysteine through the conserved F or W. Each record gives: CDR3 length, J gene, clone size, V gene, D gene, CDR3 protein, CDR3 DNA. The D gene is left open where the match is weak. Some rows mark clone size as missing; the rest say once, few, many or name a class of expanded clone.

len: 15; j_gene: TRBJ1-1; abundance: -; v_gene: TRBV18; d_gene: -; CDR3aa: CASSPSQGWDTEAFF; CDR3nt: TGTGCCAGCTCACCATCACAGGGCTGGGACACTGAAGCTTTCTTT
len: 15; j_gene: TRBJ1-1; abundance: -; v_gene: TRBV5-4; d_gene: TRBD1; CDR3aa: CASSEGQRMNTEAFF; CDR3nt: TGTGCCAGCAGCGAGGGACAGCGGATGAACACTGAAGCTTTCTTT
len: 12; j_gene: TRBJ1-2; abundance: -; v_gene: TRBV12-3/TRBV12-4; d_gene: -; CDR3aa: CASSTGPYGYTF; CDR3nt: TGTGCCAGCAGTACAGGGCCCTATGGCTACACCTTC
len: 14; j_gene: TRBJ2-7; abundance: -; v_gene: TRBV29-1; d_gene: TRBD2; CDR3aa: CSVVGTSGIYEQYF; CDR3nt: TGCAGCGTTGTAGGGACTAGCGGGATCTACGAGCAGTACTTC
len: 14; j_gene: TRBJ1-1; abundance: -; v_gene: TRBV29-1; d_gene: TRBD1; CDR3aa: CSVDRQGARAEAFF; CDR3nt: TGCAGCGTTGACCGACAGGGGGCAAGGGCTGAAGCTTTCTTT
len: 18; j_gene: TRBJ1-4; abundance: -; v_gene: TRBV2; d_gene: -; CDR3aa: CASSEALPGRGSNEKLFF; CDR3nt: TGTGCCAGCAGTGAAGCGCTTCCGGGTCGAGGGTCTAATGAAAAACTGTTTTTT
len: 13; j_gene: TRBJ1-2; abundance: -; v_gene: TRBV27; d_gene: TRBD1; CDR3aa: CASSPRTGEGYTF; CDR3nt: TGTGCCAGCAGTCCAAGGACAGGGGAGGGCTACACCTTC
len: 15; j_gene: TRBJ1-2; abundance: few; v_gene: TRBV19; d_gene: -; CDR3aa: CASSSLTGSPYGYTF; CDR3nt: TGTGCCAGTAGTTCACTAACAGGGTCTCCCTATGGCTACACCTTC
len: 15; j_gene: TRBJ2-7; abundance: -; v_gene: TRBV18; d_gene: TRBD1; CDR3aa: CASSRSRDRVDEQYF; CDR3nt: TGTGCCAGCTCTCGTAGCCGGGACAGGGTGGACGAGCAGTACTTC
len: 14; j_gene: TRBJ2-3; abundance: -; v_gene: TRBV9; d_gene: TRBD2; CDR3aa: CASSPGLVPDTQYF; CDR3nt: TGTGCCAGCAGCCCTGGACTAGTCCCGGATACGCAGTATTTT
len: 15; j_gene: TRBJ2-7; abundance: -; v_gene: TRBV30; d_gene: TRBD1; CDR3aa: CAWSVGEGQNYEQYF; CDR3nt: TGTGCCTGGAGTGTAGGTGAGGGACAGAATTACGAGCAGTACTTC
len: 15; j_gene: TRBJ2-7; abundance: -; v_gene: TRBV3-1/TRBV3-2; d_gene: TRBD2; CDR3aa: CASSQDLIAGFEQYF; CDR3nt: TGTGCCAGCAGCCAAGATCTGATAGCGGGGTTCGAGCAGTACTTC
len: 15; j_gene: TRBJ1-1; abundance: -; v_gene: TRBV18; d_gene: TRBD1; CDR3aa: CASSPRQGYNTEAFF; CDR3nt: TGTGCCAGCTCACCGAGACAGGGGTACAACACTGAAGCTTTCTTT
len: 15; j_gene: TRBJ2-5; abundance: -; v_gene: TRBV11-2; d_gene: -; CDR3aa: CASSRERELQETQYF; CDR3nt: TGTGCCAGCAGCCGGGAAAGAGAGCTCCAAGAGACCCAGTACTTC
len: 17; j_gene: TRBJ1-3; abundance: few; v_gene: TRBV5-1; d_gene: TRBD1; CDR3aa: CASSSTGQAPSGNTIYF; CDR3nt: TGCGCCAGCAGCTCTACCGGACAGGCTCCCTCTGGAAACACCATATATTTT
len: 15; j_gene: TRBJ1-2; abundance: few; v_gene: TRBV2; d_gene: TRBD1; CDR3aa: CASSEEGQDRYGYTF; CDR3nt: TGTGCCAGCAGTGAAGAGGGACAGGATCGTTATGGCTACACCTTC
len: 16; j_gene: TRBJ2-7; abundance: -; v_gene: TRBV9; d_gene: TRBD1; CDR3aa: CASSVGTGAISYEQYF; CDR3nt: TGTGCCAGCAGCGTAGGGACAGGGGCAATCTCCTACGAGCAGTACTTC
len: 15; j_gene: TRBJ1-2; abundance: -; v_gene: TRBV9; d_gene: -; CDR3aa: CASSVGGGEIYGYTF; CDR3nt: TGTGCCAGCAGCGTAGGAGGGGGGGAGATTTATGGCTACACCTTC
len: 17; j_gene: TRBJ2-2; abundance: -; v_gene: TRBV19; d_gene: TRBD1; CDR3aa: CASSVGLSATGPGELFF; CDR3nt: TGTGCCAGTAGTGTGGGCTTATCCGCGACAGGGCCCGGGGAGCTGTTTTTT
len: 13; j_gene: TRBJ2-2; abundance: -; v_gene: TRBV12-3/TRBV12-4; d_gene: TRBD2; CDR3aa: CASSRRESGELFF; CDR3nt: TGTGCCAGCAGTCGGCGGGAGTCCGGGGAGCTGTTTTTT
len: 13; j_gene: TRBJ1-2; abundance: -; v_gene: TRBV29-1; d_gene: TRBD1; CDR3aa: CSVERDREYGYTF; CDR3nt: TGCAGCGTTGAACGGGACAGGGAGTATGGCTACACCTTC
len: 13; j_gene: TRBJ2-3; abundance: -; v_gene: TRBV5-1; d_gene: TRBD1; CDR3aa: CASSVNRGDTQYF; CDR3nt: TGCGCCAGCAGCGTAAACAGGGGAGATACGCAGTATTTT
len: 14; j_gene: TRBJ1-5; abundance: -; v_gene: TRBV28; d_gene: -; CDR3aa: CASGTSNSNQPQHF; CDR3nt: TGTGCCAGTGGGACATCGAATAGCAATCAGCCCCAGCATTTT
len: 15; j_gene: TRBJ1-2; abundance: once; v_gene: TRBV11-2; d_gene: -; CDR3aa: CASSLYRGREDGYTF; CDR3nt: TGTGCCAGCAGCTTATACCGGGGCAGGGAGGATGGCTACACCTTC
len: 13; j_gene: TRBJ2-3; abundance: -; v_gene: TRBV21-1; d_gene: -; CDR3aa: CASSKRFTDTQYF; CDR3nt: TGTGCCAGCAGCAAGCGCTTCACAGATACGCAGTATTTT